This T cell receptor (beta chain) was captured by sequencing in a study of cytomegalovirus exposure and HLA in healthy donors. Overall study context: Among the approximately 400 donors who were genotyped, roughly 86% fell in the genetic ancestry cluster that is associated with self-reported Caucasian donors. The study, taken as a whole, reports: For most subjects, TCR beta sequences were reported to predict HLA-A and HLA-B alleles with accuracy.

The PCR used 60 Vbeta and 13 Jbeta primers. This table comes from immunoSEQ multiplex PCR, and its TCRdb copy is limited to in-frame clones, with some not included. The sample shows tens of thousands of clones, over 65% of them seen only once. The CDR3 is made up of 16 amino acids. Germline CDR1 and CDR2: MNHNY and SVGAGI (reference sequence). Trimming took 2 bases from V and 0 from J; bases not matched to a gene: 5. Points on this clone: Antigen unknown.

The receptor comes from a man between 35 and 55 years old in good health and CMV-seropositive. Sequenced: PBMCs. The chain couples TRBV6-6 to TRBJ2-3, with TRBD2 identical over 7 bases. CDR3 region: CASSYGEGVSTDTQYF. CDR3 bases: TGTGCCAGCAGTTACGGGGAGGGCGTTAGCACAGATACGCAGTATTTT.